The entry that follows covers one T cell receptor (beta chain) sequence. Its antigen is as yet unknown. This sample stems from a study of blood T cells in healthy people across ages. Looking at the study overall: With template switching, about one barcoded beta molecule was captured per two T cells. The study's findings and limits: Strong correlation existed between TCR beta diversity and naive T cell percentage.

The use of a sample-barcoded 5' primer and a J-beta primer mix characterized a second PCR of roughly 6 to 11 cycles. A single record per CDR3 protein comes from TCRdb applying MiXCR to the 5' RACE reads. This sample has some 1.5 million distinct CDR3 sequences, with 28% found just once. Donors ranged from about 6 to 90 years old and were healthy Caucasians in Russia. This CDR3 has 15 amino acids. CDR1 is SGHAT and CDR2 is FQNNGV in the germline V gene. Trimming stripped 5 bases from V and 4 bases from J, with 14 bases between. Source material: blood. The V and J genes are TRBV11-2 and TRBJ1-4; D is perhaps TRBD1 (6 bases). The TCR originated in a woman aged 25-40 years in good health. CDR3 in amino acids: CASSARTVDNEKLFF. The CDR3 DNA reads TGTGCCAGCAGCGCCCGGACAGTGGATAATGAAAAACTGTTTTTT.